One and the same sample provided the 19 T cell receptor beta chains below, sequenced in a study of blood T cell repertoires in COVID-19. Repertoires were generated with immunoSEQ multiplex PCR, while TCRdb's copy carries only in-frame clones and drops some. Seen here are about 240,000 clones, about 90% observed once, and the top ten hold less than 8%. The source material was peripheral blood. These TCRs come from a man in his sixties with acute or convalescent COVID-19.

This clone was recorded a few times. The genes are TRBV6-5 and TRBJ1-2, with a weak D call TRBD1 (5 bases). Germline-derived CDR1 and CDR2 are MNHEY and SVGAGI. V was shortened by 8 bases and J by 5 bases, with 15 bases between the two germline ends. The CDR3 covers 13 residues. The chain's CDR3 is CASSVRGEYGYTF. Here the CDR3 DNA reads TGTGCCAGCTCAGTCCGGGGGGAATATGGCTACACCTTC.

V is TRBV30 and J is TRBJ1-1; a weak D match, TRBD1 (5 bases). Looked up from germline, CDR1 is GTSNPN and CDR2 is SVGIG (reference sequence). Trimming took off 1 base at V and 3 bases at J, with 15 bases between the two ends. The CDR3 is made up of 15 amino acids. CDR3: CAWSAGWGRDTEAFF. The DNA of the CDR3 is TGTGCCTGGAGTGCAGGGTGGGGCCGGGACACTGAAGCTTTCTTT. Full variable domain (remainder filled in from reference TRBV30 and TRBJ1-1): SQTIHQWPATLVQPVGSPLSLECTVEGTSNPNLYWYRQAAGRGLQLLFYSVGIGQISSEVPQNLSASRPQDRQFILSSKKLLLSDSGFYLCAWSAGWGRDTEAFFGQGTRLTVV.

This clone occurred once. V usage is TRBV5-1 and J usage is TRBJ2-7; 10 bases are a match to TRBD2. The CDR3 is 16 residues long. V gave up 6 bases and J gave up 2 bases; unmatched junction bases: 11. The germline gives CDR1 SGHRS, CDR2 YFSETQ. CDR3 coding DNA: TGCGCCAGCACCTACGTAGCGGGAGGTCTGACCTACGAGCAGTACTTC. Its protein product is CASTYVAGGLTYEQYF.

In its sample, this clone was seen once. The junction and the germline gene differ at one end; a read error may be behind it. The chain joins TRBV19 to TRBJ1-5; D perhaps matches TRBD1 (5 bases). This CDR3 region has 15 residues. Germline loops: CDR1 LNHDA, CDR2 SQIVND (reference sequence). CDR3 coding DNA: TGTGCCAGTAGTCTAGACCCGGGGGGCAATCAGCCCCAGCATTTT. Amino acid sequence: CASSLDPGGNQPQHF.

V is TRBV28 and J is TRBJ1-5; a weak D match, TRBD1 (6 bases). The CDR3 has 13 residues. Deletions cut 6 bases from V and 4 bases from J, with 10 bases between. CDR1 and CDR2 from the germline V gene are MDHEN and SYDVKM. CDR3 amino acids: CASRLDSNQPQHF. In nucleotides, the CDR3 is TGTGCCAGCAGACTGGACAGTAATCAGCCCCAGCATTTT.

The genes are TRBV11-1 and TRBJ2-3, with TRBD2 matching over 13 bases. The V and J ends lost 3 bases and 1 base, in that order; junction bases with no gene match: 1. CDR3 length: 16 amino acids. Germline CDR1 reads SGHAT; CDR2 reads FQDESV (reference sequence). The CDR3: CASSLTSGGRTDTQYF. DNA for the CDR3: TGTGCCAGCAGCTTGACTAGCGGGGGGCGCACAGATACGCAGTATTTT.

The rearrangement uses TRBV6-5 and TRBJ2-4; 8 nucleotides line up with TRBD1. From germline, CDR1 is MNHEY and CDR2 SVGAGI. The CDR3 consists of 16 residues. Trimming removed 4 bases from V and 0 bases from J; junction bases left unmatched: 5. CDR3 loop: CASSLRQGKAKNIQYF. CDR3 DNA: TGTGCCAGCAGTTTACGACAGGGGAAAGCCAAAAACATTCAGTACTTC.

The rearrangement links TRBV7-2 to TRBJ1-2; TRBD1 aligns across 7 bases. The CDR3 runs 14 residues. CDR1 is SGHTA, CDR2 FQGNSA, per germline. J was trimmed by 4 bases and V by 4 bases; bases with no gene match: 6. In nucleotides, the CDR3 is TGTGCCAGCAGCTCGGGGACAGAACCCTATGGCTACACCTTC. Encoded protein: CASSSGTEPYGYTF. Full variable domain (remainder filled in from reference TRBV7-2 and TRBJ1-2): GAGVSQSPSNKVTEKGKDVELRCDPISGHTALYWYRQSLGQGLEFLIYFQGNSAPDKSGLPSDRFSAERTGGSVSTLTIQRTQQEDSAVYLCASSSGTEPYGYTFGSGTRLTVV.

The rearrangement uses TRBV7-2 and TRBJ1-2; 9 nucleotides match TRBD1. V shed 2 bases, J shed 6 bases, and the junction held 4 bases outside the gene matches. This CDR3 comprises 14 residues. Germline V lookup: CDR1 SGHTA, CDR2 FQGNSA. For the CDR3, the DNA is TGTGCCAGCAGCTTACAGGACAGGGGCCATGGCTACACCTTC. It is translated as CASSLQDRGHGYTF.

This clone appeared once. This chain joins TRBV3-1 (or the pseudogene TRBV3-2) and TRBJ2-1; D is uncertain. With 1 base removed from V and 6 bases from J, the gap between germline ends came to 4 bases. In germline, CDR1 is LGHDT, CDR2 YNNKEL (reference sequence). This CDR3 region has 12 residues. The CDR3 bases are TGTGCCAGCAGCCAAGGGAGCAATGAGCAGTTCTTC. Protein sequence: CASSQGSNEQFF.

This clone has a handful of counts. The chain has TRBV6-6 and TRBJ2-2; 8 bases match TRBD1. Trimming removed 1 base from V and 4 bases from J; junction bases left unmatched: 2. Germline CDR1 and CDR2: MNHNY and SVGAGI (reference sequence). The CDR3 has 15 amino acids. CDR3 DNA sequence: TGTGCCAGCAGTTACTTACAGGGGGGCACCGGGGAGCTGTTTTTT. Translating gives CASSYLQGGTGELFF.

The rearrangement joins TRBV25-1 to TRBJ2-3; D gene ambiguous. The length of the CDR3 is 12 residues. V dropped 1 base and J dropped 4 bases, with 3 bases sitting between them. Germline CDR1 is MGHDK and CDR2 is SYGVNS. CDR3 region: CASSESADTQYF. In DNA form, the CDR3 reads TGTGCCAGCAGTGAATCAGCAGATACGCAGTATTTT.

The genes are TRBV28 and TRBJ2-1; 11 bases agree with TRBD2. The V and J ends lost 3 bases and 8 bases, in that order; junction bases with no gene match: 9. The CDR3 covers 16 residues. Germline values: CDR1 MDHEN, CDR2 SYDVKM. The CDR3 DNA reads as TGTGCCAGCAGTTTTTTGGTAGCGGGAGGGCCCGATGAGCAGTTCTTC. This translates into CASSFLVAGGPDEQFF.

There are a few counts of this clone. J is TRBJ2-7 and V is TRBV5-6; 7 bases align to TRBD1. Unmatched junction bases numbered 5, after V lost 2 bases and J lost 6 bases. This CDR3 has 13 residues. Germline CDR1 is SGHDT and CDR2 is YYEEEE. The CDR3, as DNA: TGTGCCAGCAGCTTAGAGGGGGCCCGCGAGCAGTACTTC. Protein: CASSLEGAREQYF.

The CDR3 DNA follows: TGTGCCAGCAGTGAAGGGGGCAGGGGATTGTCTGGAAACACCATATATTTT. Encoded protein: CASSEGGRGLSGNTIYF. The chain joins TRBV2 to TRBJ1-3, with D perhaps TRBD1 (6 bases). The germline gives CDR1 SNHLY, CDR2 FYNNEI. Trimming cost V 1 base and J 1 base, with 14 bases left between them. The CDR3 totals 17 residues.

V and J are TRBV2 and TRBJ2-3; 10 nucleotides align to TRBD1. J lost 5 bases, V lost 3 bases, and 5 bases had no gene match. The CDR3 loop spans 15 amino acids. Germline CDR1 reads SNHLY; CDR2 reads FYNNEI. The CDR3 spells CASSDTTGGKDTQYF. DNA for the CDR3: TGTGCCAGCAGTGATACGACAGGGGGCAAAGATACGCAGTATTTT.

The chain couples TRBV7-2 to TRBJ2-1; TRBD2 agrees at 11 bases. J was trimmed by 3 bases and V by 5 bases; bases with no gene match: 6. The CDR3 has 16 residues. Per germline, CDR1 SGHTA and CDR2 FQGNSA. The CDR3 coding sequence is TGTGCCAGCAGCCGGGGACTAGCGGTTATCTACAATGAGCAGTTCTTC. This gives the protein CASSRGLAVIYNEQFF.

In its sample, this clone was seen a few times. Distinct nucleotide sequences in the sample also encode this CDR3. This chain links TRBV20-1 with TRBJ1-1, with unresolved D. Germline values: CDR1 DFQATT, CDR2 SNEGSKA (reference sequence). Between the trimmed V and J ends, which lost 3 bases and 3 bases, there was a span of 5 bases. CDR3 length equals 11 residues. Written as DNA, the CDR3 is TGCAGTGCTAGGCGGGACACTGAAGCTTTCTTT. This translates into CSARRDTEAFF.

The chain carries TRBV3-1 (or the pseudogene TRBV3-2) and TRBJ2-7, with 12 bases that match TRBD2. Germline loops: CDR1 LGHDT, CDR2 YNNKEL (reference sequence). The V gene end was trimmed by 5 bases and the J gene end by 1 base; junction bases not matched to a gene: 12. The CDR3 consists of 18 residues. Here the CDR3 reads CASSSQALAGGNSYEQYF. CDR3 nucleotides: TGTGCCAGCAGCTCCCAAGCGCTAGCGGGAGGGAATTCCTACGAGCAGTACTTC.